The 10 T cell receptor beta chains given below trace back to one sample, sequenced in a study of brain T cells in children with intractable seizures. Libraries were prepared by immunoSEQ multiplex PCR; TCRdb keeps only in-frame clonotypes and omits some of them. The data show tens of thousands of clones, around nine tenths seen once. The material sequenced was peripheral blood, taken at surgery. These receptors all stem from a girl aged 2 to 10 with Rasmussen encephalitis and intractable seizures.

V and J are TRBV30 and TRBJ2-2; TRBD1 might be the D (5 bases). CDR1 and CDR2 (germline): GTSNPN, SVGIG (reference sequence). V lost 2 bases, J lost 1 base, and 8 bases lay in between. The CDR3 covers 14 residues. The CDR3 spells CAWSRTRNTGELFF. The CDR3 region has the DNA TGTGCCTGGAGTAGGACAAGGAACACCGGGGAGCTGTTTTTT.

CDR3 coding DNA: TGTGCCAGCAGCTTAGACCCCGGGACTAGCGCCCACGAGCAGTACTTC. Its protein is CASSLDPGTSAHEQYF. This chain uses TRBV11-2 with TRBJ2-7; TRBD2 matches at 10 bases. V lost 0 bases, J lost 5 bases, and 7 bases stayed unmatched. Germline-derived CDR1 and CDR2 are SGHAT and FQNNGV. The CDR3 has 16 residues.

The genes are TRBV19 and TRBJ1-3, with D unresolved. Trimming stripped 3 bases from V and 0 bases from J, with 15 bases between. Germline loops: CDR1 LNHDA, CDR2 SQIVND (reference sequence). This CDR3 region has 17 residues. CDR3: CASSIFLDTTSGNTIYF. CDR3 DNA sequence: TGTGCCAGTAGTATCTTCCTGGATACAACCTCTGGAAACACCATATATTTT.

The V gene is TRBV7-3, the J gene TRBJ2-1; TRBD2 might be the D (6 bases). The CDR3 runs 15 residues. V was trimmed by 5 bases and J by 3 bases, leaving 14 bases between them. CDR1 and CDR2 from the germline V gene are SGHTA and FQGTGA. The CDR3 DNA reads TGTGCCAGCAGCCTTAGCGGATCCAACTACAATGAGCAGTTCTTC. Translating it yields CASSLSGSNYNEQFF.

Written as DNA, the CDR3 is TGCGCCAGCAGTGAGTCAAAGACAGGGAACACCGGGGAGCTGTTTTTT. The encoded protein is CASSESKTGNTGELFF. This chain connects TRBV10-1 to TRBJ2-2, with a weak D call TRBD1 (6 bases). The germline gives CDR1 WNHNN, CDR2 SYGVQD (reference sequence). Trimming cost V 0 bases and J 1 base, with 9 bases left between them. The CDR3 has 16 residues.

J is TRBJ2-5 and V is TRBV14; unclear D gene. This CDR3 is built from 16 residues. Trimming took off 4 bases at V and 7 bases at J, with 22 bases between the two ends. Germline loops: CDR1 SGHDN, CDR2 FVKESK. CDR3 residues: CASSPEIVGAEVTQYF. DNA for the CDR3: TGTGCCAGCAGCCCCGAGATCGTCGGCGCCGAGGTGACCCAGTACTTC.

This chain links TRBV27 with TRBJ1-6; 7 bases match TRBD1. The CDR3 spans 15 residues. The V gene end was trimmed by 3 bases and the J gene end by 6 bases; junction bases not matched to a gene: 5. The germline V gene encodes CDR1 MNHEY and CDR2 SMNVEV (reference sequence). CDR3 amino acids: CASSLDRLGNSPLHF. For the CDR3, the DNA is TGTGCCAGCAGTTTGGACAGGCTGGGTAATTCACCCCTCCACTTT.

This sequence joins TRBV28 and TRBJ1-5; tentative D call: TRBD1 (5 bases). This CDR3 spans 15 amino acids. CDR1 is MDHEN, CDR2 SYDVKM, per germline. The V end lost 5 bases, the J end lost 3 bases, and 14 bases lay between the germline ends. Here the CDR3 reads CASSPPTGFNQPQHF. CDR3 DNA sequence: TGTGCCAGCAGTCCCCCTACAGGTTTCAATCAGCCCCAGCATTTT.

The chain is built from TRBV5-6 and TRBJ2-2; possibly TRBD2 for D (6 bases). The germline V gene encodes CDR1 SGHDT and CDR2 YYEEEE. V lost 4 bases and J lost 4, with 17 bases in between. The CDR3 contains 16 residues. This CDR3 is CASSDLRVGGTGELFF. DNA of the CDR3: TGTGCCAGCAGCGACCTTCGGGTGGGGGGCACCGGGGAGCTGTTTTTT.

Comments on this clone: At the DNA level, this CDR3 is encoded by other sequences in the same sample as well. The V and J genes are TRBV12-3 or TRBV12-4 and TRBJ1-1, with a tentative D call TRBD1 (5 bases). CDR3 length: 13 residues. V dropped 3 bases and J dropped 2 bases, with 7 bases sitting between them. CDR3 DNA sequence: TGTGCCAGCAGTTTTCAGGGAAACACTGAAGCTTTCTTT. Protein: CASSFQGNTEAFF.